Shown below are 32 T cell receptor beta chains from a single sample sequenced in a study of blood T cell repertoires in COVID-19. TCRdb's copy holds only in-frame clones and misses some; the assay was immunoSEQ multiplex PCR. The table lists some 130,000 clones, more than 80% of them singletons. Sequenced material: peripheral blood. These receptors were taken from a human donor in a cohort sampled during active COVID-19.

CDR3 nucleotide sequence: TGTGCCAGCAGTTACAGAGTCAGCGGTAACACTGAAGCTTTCTTT. Translating it yields CASSYRVSGNTEAFF. V and J are TRBV6-5 and TRBJ1-1; D is ambiguous. CDR3 length equals 15 residues. Trimming took 2 bases from V and 2 from J, leaving 12 bases between them. Germline assignment: CDR1 MNHEY and CDR2 SVGAGI.

The V gene is TRBV7-2, the J gene TRBJ2-3; D gene ambiguous. The CDR3 is made up of 17 amino acids. CDR1 is SGHTA, CDR2 FQGNSA, per germline. V lost 2 bases, J lost 0 bases, and 15 bases lay in between. CDR3 sequence: CASSLILLAPSTDTQYF. CDR3 coding DNA: TGTGCCAGCAGCTTAATCCTCCTGGCCCCTAGCACAGATACGCAGTATTTT.

The chain carries TRBV7-9 and TRBJ2-6; the D gene is possibly TRBD1 (6 bases). CDR1 is SEHNR, CDR2 FQNEAQ, per germline (reference sequence). The CDR3 runs 17 residues. The ends were cut back, 3 bases at V and 3 bases at J, with 15 bases in the middle. Here the CDR3 DNA reads TGTGCCAGCAGCTTTTACGCAGGGGTTGGTGGGGCCAACGTCCTGACTTTC. It encodes CASSFYAGVGGANVLTF.

This clone was detected only a few times. The chain couples TRBV7-2 to TRBJ1-2, with D possibly matching TRBD1 (6 bases). Trimming took 11 bases from V and 6 from J, leaving 22 bases between them. Germline CDR1 and CDR2: SGHTA and FQGNSA. The CDR3 consists of 14 residues. In DNA, the CDR3 is TGTGCCTCCAGCTTAAGGGGGAGGGCAGATGGCTACACCTTC. Protein sequence: CASSLRGRADGYTF. Together with reference TRBV7-2 and TRBJ1-2, the CDR3 gives the full variable domain: GAGVSQSPSNKVTEKGKDVELRCDPISGHTALYWYRQSLGQGLEFLIYFQGNSAPDKSGLPSDRFSAERTGGSVSTLTIQRTQQEDSAVYLCASSLRGRADGYTFGSGTRLTVV.

To note about this clone: Different DNA sequences within this sample yield the same CDR3. J is TRBJ2-7 and V is TRBV5-1; 7 bases fit TRBD1. CDR1 and CDR2 (germline): SGHRS, YFSETQ. V was pared by 4 bases and J by 2 bases, with 6 bases of the junction left unmatched. The CDR3 has 14 residues. CDR3: CASSLSGTAYEQYF. The CDR3 DNA reads as TGCGCCAGCAGCCTATCCGGGACAGCCTACGAGCAGTACTTC.

The genes are TRBV6-2 or TRBV6-3 and TRBJ2-1; no definite D call. CDR1 and CDR2 from the germline V gene are MNHEY and SVGEGT. The CDR3 is 14 residues long. V shed 5 bases and J shed 7 bases, with 15 bases lying between them. CDR3: CASSPRIAANEQFF. CDR3 bases: TGTGCCAGCAGTCCGAGGATTGCTGCGAATGAGCAGTTCTTC.

V and J are TRBV28 and TRBJ1-5; TRBD1 matches 7 bases. Losses at the gene ends were 5 bases for V and 3 bases for J; bases not matched to a gene: 4. CDR3 length: 14 amino acids. Germline CDR1 and CDR2: MDHEN and SYDVKM. The CDR3 DNA sequence: TGTGCCAGCAGTCCGACAGGGTTCAATCAGCCCCAGCATTTT. Translation: CASSPTGFNQPQHF.

The CDR3 bases are TGCGCCAGCAGCTCATCCGGGACAGATAACACCGGGGAGCTGTTTTTT. It yields the protein CASSSSGTDNTGELFF. The rearrangement links TRBV5-1 to TRBJ2-2; 7 bases align to TRBD1. CDR1 SGHRS and CDR2 YFSETQ come from the germline V gene. CDR3 size: 16 residues. The ends lost 3 bases at V and 2 bases at J; junction bases unmatched: 7.

The rearrangement links TRBV3-1 (or the pseudogene TRBV3-2) to TRBJ2-2; 9 positions agree with TRBD1. V was pared by 6 bases and J by 9 bases, with 8 bases of the junction left unmatched. CDR3 length equals 14 residues. Germline V gene sequence: CDR1 LGHDT, CDR2 YNNKEL (reference sequence). For the CDR3, the DNA is TGTGCCAGCAGAGACAGGGGGGCTGATCGGGAGCTGTTTTTT. Translating gives CASRDRGADRELFF.

This clone appeared a few times. The chain carries TRBV2 and TRBJ2-3, with TRBD2 identical over 14 bases. The CDR3 is 17 amino acids. V lost 1 base and J lost 8; bases outside the gene matches: 8. CDR1 is SNHLY, CDR2 FYNNEI, per germline. CDR3 sequence (DNA): TGTGCCAGCAGTGAAGGGTCGGGACTAGCGGGAGTAGGTACGCAGTATTTT. It specifies CASSEGSGLAGVGTQYF. Supplemented by reference TRBV2 and TRBJ2-3, the full variable domain reads EPEVTQTPSHQVTQMGQEVILRCVPISNHLYFYWYRQILGQKVEFLVSFYNNEISEKSEIFDDQFSVERPDGSNFTLKIRSTKLEDSAMYFCASSEGSGLAGVGTQYFGPGTRLTVL.

This clone was counted between two and nine times. The chain combines TRBV21-1 with TRBJ1-2; no DNA check was done on the table's D call, TRBD1. TRBV21-1 is a pseudogene locus. The CDR3 spans 18 residues. For the CDR3, the DNA is TGTGCCAGCAGCAAACTCCGGGACAGGGACAGGAGCTTCTATGGCTACACCTTC. Amino acids: CASSKLRDRDRSFYGYTF.

J is TRBJ2-7 and V is TRBV4-3; 7 nucleotides line up with TRBD2. V gave up 0 bases and J gave up 1 base; unmatched junction bases: 3. The CDR3 length is 15 residues. Germline CDR1 LGHNA, CDR2 YSLEER. CDR3 protein: CASSQERGGSYEQYF. CDR3 coding DNA: TGCGCCAGCAGCCAAGAAAGGGGAGGGTCCTACGAGCAGTACTTC.

The chain recombines TRBV5-5 with TRBJ2-7; D might be TRBD1 (6 bases). This CDR3 comprises 15 residues. Germline V CDR1 and CDR2: SGHKS, YYEKEE (reference sequence). Between the trimmed V and J ends, which lost 0 bases and 3 bases, there was a span of 13 bases. CDR3 DNA: TGTGCCAGCAGCTTGGCCAGTCAGGGGATCTACGAGCAGTACTTC. Its protein is CASSLASQGIYEQYF.

The chain couples TRBV7-6 to TRBJ1-4, with 10 bases that match TRBD1. The germline gives CDR1 SGHVS, CDR2 FNYEAQ. The CDR3 spans 15 residues. With V trimmed by 0 bases and J by 8 bases, 3 bases remained unmatched. The DNA of the CDR3 is TGTGCCAGCAGCTTAGCCGGGACAGGGGAAGAAAAACTGTTTTTT. Protein product: CASSLAGTGEEKLFF.

The chain links TRBV7-2 to TRBJ2-1; 12 nucleotides agree with TRBD2. This CDR3 spans 16 amino acids. From germline, CDR1 is SGHTA and CDR2 FQGNSA. V was clipped by 2 bases and J by 8 bases; unmatched bases: 7. The CDR3 DNA follows: TGTGCCAGCAGCTTACTTTCTAGCGGGAGGGTTCATGAGCAGTTCTTC. This encodes CASSLLSSGRVHEQFF. The whole variable domain, remainder taken from reference TRBV7-2 and TRBJ2-1, is GAGVSQSPSNKVTEKGKDVELRCDPISGHTALYWYRQSLGQGLEFLIYFQGNSAPDKSGLPSDRFSAERTGGSVSTLTIQRTQQEDSAVYLCASSLLSSGRVHEQFFGPGTRLTVL.

The chain recombines TRBV3-1 (or the pseudogene TRBV3-2) with TRBJ1-2; D may be TRBD1 (5 bases). V was pared by 4 bases and J by 5 bases, with 11 bases between. Germline V gives CDR1 LGHDT, CDR2 YNNKEL (reference sequence). The CDR3 runs to 13 residues. This CDR3 reads CASSLVQGYGYTF. The DNA of the CDR3 is TGTGCCAGCAGCCTAGTTCAGGGTTATGGCTACACCTTC.

The sample holds one count of this clone. The genes are TRBV5-1 and TRBJ2-1; 8 nucleotides agree with TRBD1. Germline loops: CDR1 SGHRS, CDR2 YFSETQ. J was trimmed by 4 bases and V by 0 bases; bases with no gene match: 3. The CDR3 is 15 residues long. The DNA for the CDR3 is TGCGCCAGCAGCTTGGTCCAGGGGGCTTACAATGAGCAGTTCTTC. Translation: CASSLVQGAYNEQFF.

V and J are TRBV5-1 and TRBJ2-1, with 8 bases fitting TRBD1. V was pared by 0 bases and J by 9 bases, with 5 bases of the junction left unmatched. In germline, CDR1 is SGHRS, CDR2 YFSETQ. The CDR3 consists of 14 residues. DNA of the CDR3: TGCGCCAGCAGCTTGGCCGGACAGGGCGGTGAGCAGTTCTTC. This translates into CASSLAGQGGEQFF.

V gene TRBV19 combines with J gene TRBJ1-5, with D possibly matching TRBD1 (6 bases). In germline, CDR1 is LNHDA, CDR2 SQIVND (reference sequence). V lost 6 bases, J lost 7 bases, and 13 bases lay in between. This CDR3 spans 13 amino acids. As DNA, the CDR3 is TGTGCCAGTAGAGGCAGGGACAACCAGCCCCAGCATTTT. Translation gives CASRGRDNQPQHF.

This chain joins TRBV5-4 and TRBJ1-6, with 7 bases aligning to TRBD1. Germline lookup yields CDR1 SGHNT and CDR2 YYREEE (reference sequence). The CDR3 consists of 14 residues. V gave up 4 bases and J gave up 9 bases; unmatched junction bases: 7. The CDR3 is CASSPDRARSPLHF. CDR3 sequence (DNA): TGTGCCAGCAGCCCTGACAGGGCCCGTTCACCCCTCCACTTT. The whole variable domain, remainder taken from reference TRBV5-4 and TRBJ1-6, is ETGVTQSPTHLIKTRGQQVTLRCSSQSGHNTVSWYQQALGQGPQFIFQYYREEENGRGNFPPRFSGLQFPNYSSELNVNALELDDSALYLCASSPDRARSPLHFGNGTRLTVT.

This clone was counted only a few times. The rearrangement links TRBV21-1 to TRBJ2-3; the DNA was not compared with TRBD2, the D call given in the table. TRBV21-1 is noted as a pseudogene. The CDR3 has 18 amino acids. For the CDR3, the DNA is TGTGCCAGCAGCAAAGCGCTCGGTTGGTCGGCGAGGACAGATACGCAGTATTTT. Protein: CASSKALGWSARTDTQYF.

The V call is TRBV19, the J call TRBJ2-3; 9 nucleotides align to TRBD1. Germline V gene lookup returns CDR1 LNHDA and CDR2 SQIVND (reference sequence). V shed 10 bases, J shed 4 bases, and the junction held 12 bases outside the gene matches. The CDR3 is made up of 15 amino acids. CDR3 nucleotide sequence: TGTGCCACCACCGCCCTGACAGGGGGTTCAGATACGCAGTATTTT. Translated: CATTALTGGSDTQYF.

With regard to this clone: One junction end does not reproduce the germline sequence, and a read error may be involved. The chain joins TRBV6-6 to TRBJ1-1, with no clear D. CDR3 length equals 15 residues. Looked up from germline, CDR1 is MNHNY and CDR2 is SVGAGI (reference sequence). As DNA, the CDR3 is TGTGCCAGCAGTTCTGTGAACATTTTAATTCGGAGCTCCGAATTT. Amino acids: CASSSVNILIRSSEF.

A few counts support this clone. This chain links TRBV11-3 with TRBJ2-1; possible D gene TRBD2, 6 bases. The CDR3 runs 19 residues. Germline assignment: CDR1 SGHNT and CDR2 YENEEA. The V end was cut by 5 bases, the J end by 0 bases, with 23 bases between. The DNA of the CDR3 is TGTGCCAGCAGCCCCCAATCTCCGGTAGCGGACCCCTCCTACAATGAGCAGTTCTTC. It is translated as CASSPQSPVADPSYNEQFF.

The chain joins TRBV19 to TRBJ2-5; 8 bases fit TRBD2. V was pared by 6 bases and J by 2 bases, with 2 bases of the junction left unmatched. Looked up from germline, CDR1 is LNHDA and CDR2 is SQIVND (reference sequence). This CDR3 spans 13 amino acids. The CDR3 region is CASSPSGQETQYF. DNA for the CDR3: TGTGCCAGTAGCCCTAGCGGGCAAGAGACCCAGTACTTC.

J is TRBJ1-2 and V is TRBV4-3; D unresolved. Germline CDR1 reads LGHNA; CDR2 reads YSLEER. The CDR3 is made up of 15 amino acids. Trimming cost V 0 bases and J 4 bases, with 12 bases left between them. The CDR3, as DNA: TGCGCCAGCAGCCAAGAAGGGAGCGGATCCTATGGCTACACCTTC. Translated: CASSQEGSGSYGYTF.

The V gene is TRBV5-4, the J gene TRBJ1-1; no reliable D call. Trimming removed 3 bases from V and 4 bases from J, with 16 bases in between. CDR3 size: 15 residues. CDR1 SGHNT and CDR2 YYREEE come from the germline V gene (reference sequence). DNA of the CDR3: TGTGCCAGCAGCTACCAGGTGTCGGGAGGCACTGAAGCTTTCTTT. This translates into CASSYQVSGGTEAFF.

V and J are TRBV10-3 and TRBJ1-2; D not resolved. V was clipped by 6 bases and J by 0 bases, with 8 bases between them. Germline CDR1 reads ENHRY; CDR2 reads SYGVKD. CDR3 length: 13 amino acids. This CDR3 reads CAIRADPNYGYTF. The CDR3 DNA sequence: TGTGCCATCAGGGCAGATCCTAACTATGGCTACACCTTC.

The count of this clone is one. V usage is TRBV4-3 and J usage is TRBJ1-2; 8 bases match TRBD1. Germline values: CDR1 LGHNA, CDR2 YSLEER. The V gene end was trimmed by 0 bases and the J gene end by 3 bases; junction bases not matched to a gene: 6. The CDR3 totals 16 residues. The CDR3 here is CASSQDGQGVYYGYTF. DNA of the CDR3: TGCGCCAGCAGCCAAGATGGACAGGGTGTGTACTATGGCTACACCTTC.

V usage is TRBV28 and J usage is TRBJ2-7; D is perhaps TRBD2 (7 bases). The CDR3 is made up of 14 amino acids. Trimming pared 5 bases from V and 6 bases from J, leaving 17 bases between. Germline V gives CDR1 MDHEN, CDR2 SYDVKM. Here the CDR3 reads CASSVQGRVSEQYV. The CDR3 DNA reads as TGTGCCAGCAGTGTCCAGGGGAGGGTGAGCGAGCAGTACGTC.

V and J are TRBV28 and TRBJ1-6, with 9 bases that match TRBD1. This CDR3 comprises 17 residues. In germline, CDR1 is MDHEN, CDR2 SYDVKM. Trimming removed 5 bases from V and 9 bases from J; junction bases left unmatched: 14. The chain's CDR3 is CASSVRDRATWVSPLHF. The CDR3 DNA follows: TGTGCCAGCAGTGTCCGGGACAGGGCCACCTGGGTTTCACCCCTCCACTTT.

J is TRBJ2-1 and V is TRBV7-2; D possibly corresponds to TRBD2 (6 bases). V was trimmed by 1 base and J by 2 bases, leaving 12 bases between them. Per the germline V gene, CDR1 is SGHTA and CDR2 is FQGNSA. The CDR3 is 16 amino acids. The CDR3 spells CASSLEVGGAYNEQFF. The DNA of the CDR3 is TGTGCCAGCAGCTTAGAGGTCGGAGGGGCCTACAATGAGCAGTTCTTC.